The rows below give T cell receptor beta chains drawn from one sample of a study of cytomegalovirus exposure and HLA in healthy donors. Libraries were prepared by immunoSEQ multiplex PCR; TCRdb keeps only in-frame clonotypes and omits some of them. The table lists 100,000 to 150,000 clones. The sequenced material came from PBMCs. The receptors shown here come from a woman in her thirties or forties in good health and CMV-seropositive. CDR3s include the opening cysteine and the closing phenylalanine or tryptophan. Each record gives: J gene, V gene, D gene, CDR3 protein. The D gene is left open where the match is weak.

>TRBJ1-5|TRBV7-8|NA
CASSLGAAIPQHF
>TRBJ2-1|TRBV29-1|TRBD2
CSVPGLAGVKYEQFF
>TRBJ1-1|TRBV11-2|NA
CASSPPGRGEAFF
>TRBJ2-1|TRBV2|NA
CASTFRGNEQFF
>TRBJ2-2|TRBV2|TRBD2
CASSGELAAGELFF
>TRBJ1-2|TRBV28|TRBD1
CALRGTGSLYSGYTF
>TRBJ2-3|TRBV19|NA
CASSWGHSTDTQYF
>TRBJ2-1|TRBV5-1|NA
CASRHSGNSYNEQFF
>TRBJ1-1|TRBV2|NA
CASTRRAFF
>TRBJ1-2|TRBV30|NA
CAWSAWGTSYGYTF
>TRBJ1-2|TRBV30|TRBD1
CAWSAGHRGPF
>TRBJ2-3|TRBV28|TRBD2
CASVAGGYTDTQYF
>TRBJ2-1|TRBV11-2|TRBD2
CASRLITSGAAGEQFF
>TRBJ2-5|TRBV19|TRBD1
CASTASGTGGVETQYF
>TRBJ2-7|TRBV4-2|TRBD1
CASSQDQGVSYEQYF
>NA|TRBV5-4|TRBD2
CASSPGSASGSSHEQYF
>TRBJ2-7|TRBV25-1|TRBD1
CASSEWRTGVSYEQYF
>TRBJ1-2|TRBV4-1|NA
CASSSQFQGNYGYTF
>TRBJ2-2|TRBV29-1|NA
CSVELGWAGELFF
>TRBJ1-1|TRBV7-9|TRBD1
CASSPKGQGIYTEAFF
>TRBJ2-1|TRBV7-7|TRBD2
CASSQSGTNNEQFF